This T cell receptor (beta chain) was found in a study of blood T cell repertoires in COVID-19. In the study's own analysis: Amplified reference gene primers provided the basis for estimating nucleated cell counts. Method: immunoSEQ multiplex PCR; TCRdb's copy keeps in-frame clones and lacks some. The D gene and trimming were derived from the DNA, and the V and J assignments and clone size from that table. This table has some 110,000 clones, 90% to 95% appearing once. With 5 bases removed from V and 5 bases from J, the gap between germline ends came to 11 bases. This CDR3 region has 13 residues. The germline CDR1 and CDR2 sequences are SGHAT and FQNNGV.

This chain connects TRBV11-2 to TRBJ2-3, with D perhaps TRBD1 (5 bases). Sequences were obtained from peripheral blood. This TCR came from a human donor in a cohort sampled during active COVID-19. The CDR3 protein is CASSPRVGDTQYF. Here the CDR3 DNA reads TGTGCCAGCAGCCCCAGGGTAGGAGATACGCAGTATTTT.